A selection of T cell receptor beta chains follows, all from one sample in a study of T cells in Graves' hyperthyroidism and ophthalmopathy. In TCRdb, the multiplex PCR reads were re-called with MiXCR into one record per CDR3 protein. Here the sample spans approximately 610,000 distinct CDR3 sequences, over 12% being singletons. Sequencing input: blood. Every receptor here comes from a woman in her thirties or forties with Graves' ophthalmopathy. Each CDR3 is given with its conserved first and last residue. D genes are given only for firm matches. A clone size is listed for some rows: how often the clone was seen (once, few, many), or a class if it is expanded.

D: TRBD2
size: many
J: TRBJ2-7
V: TRBV20-1
DNA: TGCAGTGCTGGGGGGGGACTAGCGGGAGTCTACGAGCAGTACTTC
CDR3: CSAGGGLAGVYEQYF

D: -
size: -
J: TRBJ1-2
V: TRBV11-1
DNA: TGTGCCAGCAGCTTAGCGCGATCCGGCCACAGGGACTATGGCTACACCTTC
CDR3: CASSLARSGHRDYGYTF

D: -
size: few
J: TRBJ2-5
V: TRBV9
DNA: TGTGCCAGCAGCGAGTGGGGACTGCAAGAGACCCAGTACTTC
CDR3: CASSEWGLQETQYF

D: -
size: once
J: TRBJ2-5
V: TRBV24-1
DNA: TGTGCCACCAGTGATAACCCCGGGTCCCCTCGGAGGGAGACCCAGTACTTC
CDR3: CATSDNPGSPRRETQYF

D: -
size: many
J: TRBJ1-1
V: TRBV30
DNA: TGTGCGTGGGGTATAGCCATGAACACTGAAGCTTTCTTT
CDR3: CAWGIAMNTEAFF

D: -
size: -
J: TRBJ1-1
V: TRBV5-1
DNA: TGCGCCAGCAGCTTGGCCGTTGCCACTTACACTGAAGCTTTCTTT
CDR3: CASSLAVATYTEAFF

D: TRBD2
size: few
J: TRBJ2-2
V: TRBV5-1
DNA: TGCGCCAGCAGCTACGAGGGACTACCGAACTTAAACGGGGAGCTGTTTTTT
CDR3: CASSYEGLPNLNGELFF

D: TRBD1
size: many
J: TRBJ1-2
V: TRBV28
DNA: TGTGCCAGCAGTGTTGGGACAGGCGGTAGGGGCTACACCTTC
CDR3: CASSVGTGGRGYTF

D: -
size: -
J: TRBJ2-2
V: TRBV9
DNA: TGTGCCAGCAGCGTAACGGGGGTCACCGGGGAGCTGTTTTTT
CDR3: CASSVTGVTGELFF

D: TRBD1
size: many
J: TRBJ2-7
V: TRBV13
DNA: TGTGCCAGCAGCACAGTGACGAGACAGGGTGAACACCTCACGACCTACGAGCAGTACTTC
CDR3: CASSTVTRQGEHLTTYEQYF

D: -
size: many
J: TRBJ2-2
V: TRBV29-1
DNA: TGCAGCGTTGAGACGGTGCGCACCGGGGAGCTGTTTTTT
CDR3: CSVETVRTGELFF

D: -
size: -
J: TRBJ1-2
V: TRBV9
DNA: TGTGCCAGCAGCGGCCTACAGGGAAATGGCTACACCTTC
CDR3: CASSGLQGNGYTF

D: -
size: many
J: TRBJ1-1
V: TRBV4-2
DNA: TGTGCCAGCACCCAAGAGGCGGGGTTGGGAACAGAGGGGAACATCGGCCCCACCTTCTTT
CDR3: CASTQEAGLGTEGNIGPTFF

D: -
size: many
J: TRBJ2-5
V: TRBV5-1
DNA: TGCGCCAGCAACTTAGACCTGGGGCCCCAGTACTTC
CDR3: CASNLDLGPQYF

D: TRBD1
size: -
J: TRBJ2-5
V: TRBV20-1
DNA: TGCAGTCGTACCAGGGGGCACGAGACCCAGTACTTC
CDR3: CSRTRGHETQYF

D: -
size: many
J: TRBJ1-2
V: TRBV6-1
DNA: TGTGCCAGCAACAAGGGCAGGGGAGGCGGCTACACCTTC
CDR3: CASNKGRGGGYTF

D: -
size: once
J: TRBJ1-6
V: TRBV2
DNA: TGTGCCAGCGGTAGGACAGAGGTTAATTCACCCCTCCACTTT
CDR3: CASGRTEVNSPLHF

D: -
size: many
J: TRBJ2-7
V: TRBV2
DNA: TGTGCCAGCGTCTACCGGGACACAAACTACGAGCAGTACTTC
CDR3: CASVYRDTNYEQYF

D: -
size: many
J: TRBJ2-5
V: TRBV20-1
DNA: TGCAGTGCTAGAGTGGCTAGCTATGTAGAGACCCAGTACTTC
CDR3: CSARVASYVETQYF

D: TRBD1
size: -
J: TRBJ1-2
V: TRBV6-1
DNA: TGTGCCAGCAGTCCACAGGGGGCGGTGGCCTTAGGCTACACCTTC
CDR3: CASSPQGAVALGYTF

D: -
size: many
J: TRBJ2-4
V: TRBV28
DNA: TGTGCCAGCAGCTGGGGGGTAATGAACATTCAGTACTTC
CDR3: CASSWGVMNIQYF

D: -
size: many
J: TRBJ1-2
V: TRBV11-3
DNA: TGTGCCAGCAGCTTAGTGGCGGGGGATGCTAACTATGGCTACACCTTC
CDR3: CASSLVAGDANYGYTF

D: -
size: many
J: TRBJ1-6
V: TRBV28
DNA: TGTGCCAGCAGCAGGGACGGGAGTCCCTGGTCACCCCTCCACTTT
CDR3: CASSRDGSPWSPLHF

D: TRBD1
size: many
J: TRBJ2-7
V: TRBV5-1
DNA: TGCGCCAGCGACCCGGGACAGGGGGGCAGCTACGAGCAGTACTTC
CDR3: CASDPGQGGSYEQYF

D: -
size: few
J: TRBJ1-5
V: TRBV2
DNA: TGTGCCAGCAGTGACCCCCGCAGGGCCATTTTTAGCAATCAGCCCCAGCATTTT
CDR3: CASSDPRRAIFSNQPQHF

D: -
size: -
J: TRBJ2-2
V: TRBV3-1
DNA: TGTGCCAGCAGCCAAGTCCCTGAGACCGGGGAGCTGTTTTTT
CDR3: CASSQVPETGELFF

D: -
size: many
J: TRBJ2-7
V: TRBV6-2/TRBV6-3
DNA: TGTGCCAGCAGCAGCCCCTTCCGGGGGATCTACGAGCAGTACTTC
CDR3: CASSSPFRGIYEQYF

D: -
size: -
J: TRBJ2-7
V: TRBV2
DNA: TGTGCCAGCAGTGCAGGGGAAGCCGACGAGCAGTACTTC
CDR3: CASSAGEADEQYF

D: TRBD2
size: many
J: TRBJ2-3
V: TRBV6-6
DNA: TGTGCCAGCAGTCTACTAGCGGGAGGGCCCGGTACGCAGTATTTT
CDR3: CASSLLAGGPGTQYF

D: -
size: many
J: TRBJ2-7
V: TRBV20-1
DNA: TGCAGTGCTAATACAGGGTTGAATTTGGAGCAGTACTTC
CDR3: CSANTGLNLEQYF

D: -
size: many
J: TRBJ2-3
V: TRBV2
DNA: TGTGCCAGCAATATGGACCTCGCAGATACGCAGTATTTT
CDR3: CASNMDLADTQYF

D: -
size: -
J: TRBJ1-1
V: TRBV12-3/TRBV12-4
DNA: TGTGCCAGCAGTTTATCAGGAGGGATGGACACTGAAGCTTTCTTT
CDR3: CASSLSGGMDTEAFF

D: TRBD2
size: few
J: TRBJ2-7
V: TRBV6-2/TRBV6-3
DNA: TGTGCCAGCAGGTCCGGGACTAGCGGGGTCTACGAGCAGTACTTC
CDR3: CASRSGTSGVYEQYF

D: TRBD2
size: many
J: TRBJ2-4
V: TRBV27
DNA: TGTGCCAGCATACCCGGACTAGCGGAACTAGCCAAAAACATTCAGTACTTC
CDR3: CASIPGLAELAKNIQYF

D: -
size: -
J: TRBJ2-2
V: TRBV20-1
DNA: TGCAGTGCTAGCGGGACTTCAAACACCGGGGAGCTGTTTTTT
CDR3: CSASGTSNTGELFF

D: -
size: few
J: TRBJ2-5
V: TRBV4-1
DNA: TGCGCCAGCAGCCAAGCGGGGGGACATGAGACCCAGTACTTC
CDR3: CASSQAGGHETQYF

D: -
size: many
J: TRBJ1-6
V: TRBV7-2
DNA: TGTGCCAGCAGCTTAAGGGACATTGGATCACCCCTCCACTTT
CDR3: CASSLRDIGSPLHF

D: -
size: many
J: TRBJ1-1
V: TRBV12-3/TRBV12-4
DNA: TGTGCCAGCAGTGTGAATAACACTGAAGCTTTCTTT
CDR3: CASSVNNTEAFF

D: -
size: -
J: TRBJ2-7
V: TRBV7-9
DNA: TGTGCCAGCAGCTCTAAAAGATGGCAGGACGAGCAGTACTTC
CDR3: CASSSKRWQDEQYF

D: TRBD1
size: many
J: TRBJ2-7
V: TRBV28
DNA: TGTGCCAGCAGTAACGCAGGGGGCGAAAGGTTCTACGAGCAGTACTTC
CDR3: CASSNAGGERFYEQYF

D: -
size: -
J: TRBJ1-2
V: TRBV27
DNA: TGTGCCAGCAGTTTTAGTGTATTAGGAGGCTACACCTTC
CDR3: CASSFSVLGGYTF

D: -
size: many
J: TRBJ2-7
V: TRBV30
DNA: TGTGCCTGGGCAGGGGAAGGGGACGAGCAGTACTTC
CDR3: CAWAGEGDEQYF

D: -
size: many
J: TRBJ2-5
V: TRBV30
DNA: TGTGCCTGGAGTGGTAGCGAGAGAGAGACCCAGTACTTC
CDR3: CAWSGSERETQYF

D: -
size: -
J: TRBJ2-7
V: TRBV11-2
DNA: TGTGCCAGCAGCACCGCGGTAGCGGTTAGCTCCTACGAGCAGTACTTC
CDR3: CASSTAVAVSSYEQYF

D: TRBD1
size: -
J: TRBJ1-1
V: TRBV30
DNA: TGTGCCTGGGGGACAGCGAGGACTGAAGCTTTCTTT
CDR3: CAWGTARTEAFF

D: -
size: -
J: TRBJ2-7
V: TRBV6-1
DNA: TGTGCCAGCAGTCAAGCTAGGTCGGGCGAGCAGTACTTC
CDR3: CASSQARSGEQYF

D: -
size: few
J: TRBJ2-2
V: TRBV12-5
DNA: TGTGCTAGTGCCCCCCGAAGTGGGGCCAGCACCGGGGAGCTGCTTTTT
CDR3: CASAPRSGASTGELLF

D: TRBD2
size: many
J: TRBJ2-7
V: TRBV6-2/TRBV6-3
DNA: TGTGCCAGCAGTTACCAGGTGGGCCTAGCGGGGGACTACGAGCAGTACTTC
CDR3: CASSYQVGLAGDYEQYF

D: -
size: many
J: TRBJ2-6
V: TRBV12-3/TRBV12-4
DNA: TGTGCCAGCAGTTTGAGCTGGGGACCTGGGGCCAACGTCCTGACTTTC
CDR3: CASSLSWGPGANVLTF

D: TRBD1
size: -
J: TRBJ2-5
V: TRBV25-1
DNA: TGCGCCAGCAGCCAAGGTTTACAGGGGCGTCAAGAGACCCAGTACTTC
CDR3: CASSQGLQGRQETQYF

D: TRBD1
size: many
J: TRBJ2-2
V: TRBV20-1
DNA: TGCAGTGCTATAGACAGGGAAACAGCCGGGGAGCTGTTTTTT
CDR3: CSAIDRETAGELFF

D: TRBD1
size: many
J: TRBJ2-5
V: TRBV28
DNA: TGTGCCAGCAGTTGGACAGGACAAGAGACCCAGTACTTC
CDR3: CASSWTGQETQYF

D: -
size: many
J: TRBJ2-7
V: TRBV5-1
DNA: TGCGCCAGCAGCTTCACAGGCAACGAGCAGTACTTC
CDR3: CASSFTGNEQYF

D: -
size: -
J: TRBJ2-7
V: TRBV6-2/TRBV6-3
DNA: TGTGCCAGCAGCCACGGGACAACCTTCTCCTACGAGCAGTACTTC
CDR3: CASSHGTTFSYEQYF

D: -
size: few
J: TRBJ2-6
V: TRBV9
DNA: TGTGCCAGCAGCGTAGCTCTGGTGCAGGATCAAAACTCTGGGGCCAACGTCCTGACTTTC
CDR3: CASSVALVQDQNSGANVLTF

D: TRBD1
size: many
J: TRBJ2-6
V: TRBV25-1
DNA: TGTGCCAGCAGTGAAGTGGGACAGGGGGTTTCTGGGGCCAACGTCCTGACTTTC
CDR3: CASSEVGQGVSGANVLTF

D: -
size: many
J: TRBJ1-5
V: TRBV12-3/TRBV12-4
DNA: TGTGCCAGCACCTGGGGGGATCAGCCCCAGCATTTT
CDR3: CASTWGDQPQHF

D: -
size: many
J: TRBJ2-7
V: TRBV27
DNA: TGTGCCAGCAGTTTATATGGGTCCTACCACGAGCAGTACTTC
CDR3: CASSLYGSYHEQYF